A single sample is the source of the 18 T cell receptor beta chains below, sequenced in a study of T cell repertoires in cytomegalovirus infection. TCRdb called the reads again in MiXCR, with one record for every CDR3 protein. Among under 300,000 distinct CDR3 sequences listed, more than 9% were seen once. Sequenced material: PBMCs. These receptors came from a human donor in good health (CMV status not recorded). Some clones in this sample may be carry-over from other donors' samples.

This clonotype was seen a handful of times. The chain has TRBV29-1 and TRBJ2-3; D call uncertain. Per the germline V gene, CDR1 is SQVTM and CDR2 is ANQGSEA. Trimming cost V 5 bases and J 4 bases, with 13 bases left between them. This CDR3 comprises 13 residues. The CDR3 sequence: CSVRIPVPDTQYF. The CDR3 DNA reads TGCAGCGTTCGGATCCCGGTCCCAGATACGCAGTATTTT.

CDR3 sequence (DNA): TGTGCCAAGCGAGACGGACAGGTGGGGGACACCGGGGAGCTGTTTTTT. Translating gives CAKRDGQVGDTGELFF. The V call is TRBV10-3, the J call TRBJ2-2; 7 bases map to TRBD1. CDR3 length: 16 residues. Germline V gives CDR1 ENHRY, CDR2 SYGVKD. With V trimmed by 10 bases and J by 3 bases, 14 bases remained unmatched.

This clonotype was counted ten times or more. The rearrangement joins TRBV20-1 to TRBJ1-5; 8 bases are a match to TRBD1. V lost 6 bases and J lost 2; bases outside the gene matches: 9. The CDR3 totals 15 residues. CDR1 and CDR2 (germline): DFQATT, SNEGSKA (reference sequence). This CDR3 reads CSAGPGQGGNQPQHF. The CDR3 DNA is TGCAGTGCGGGCCCCGGACAGGGAGGCAATCAGCCCCAGCATTTT.

This clonotype was picked up a small number of times. The rearrangement links TRBV18 to TRBJ2-3; possibly TRBD1 for D (6 bases). Trimming left V 5 bases short and J 5 bases short, with 14 bases between. Germline-derived CDR1 and CDR2 are KGHSH and LQKENI. This CDR3 comprises 14 residues. Here the CDR3 DNA reads TGTGCCAGCTCATCACAGGGTTATAGAGATACGCAGTATTTT. Encoded protein: CASSSQGYRDTQYF.

This clonotype was picked up a small number of times. The chain carries TRBV29-1 and TRBJ2-1; D is undetermined. The CDR3 runs to 12 residues. The germline V gene has CDR1 SQVTM and CDR2 ANQGSEA. With 5 bases removed from V and 7 bases from J, the gap between germline ends came to 12 bases. The CDR3 reads CSVSGPGNEQFF. The CDR3 nucleotides are TGCAGCGTTTCTGGGCCAGGAAATGAGCAGTTCTTC.

This clonotype was picked up many times. The gene calls are TRBV12-3 or TRBV12-4 and TRBJ2-1; D is uncertain. The CDR3 contains 12 residues. V was shortened by 3 bases and J by 4 bases, with 4 bases between the two germline ends. In DNA, the CDR3 is TGTGCCAGCAGTTTCGGGTACAATGAGCAGTTCTTC. Translation: CASSFGYNEQFF.

This clonotype was counted ten times or more. The J gene is TRBJ2-1, the V gene TRBV7-3; D possibly corresponds to TRBD2 (6 bases). Germline V gives CDR1 SGHTA, CDR2 FQGTGA. Trimming took 3 bases from V and 8 from J, leaving 8 bases between them. The CDR3 totals 12 residues. For the CDR3, the DNA is TGTGCCAGCAGCTTTAGGAGGGATGAGCAGTTCTTC. Translated, it gives CASSFRRDEQFF.

This clonotype has only a few counts. The chain couples TRBV10-3 to TRBJ2-1; 8 bases map to TRBD1. Unmatched junction bases numbered 7, after V lost 4 bases and J lost 2 bases. The CDR3 extends over 16 amino acids. Germline V gene data show CDR1 as ENHRY and CDR2 as SYGVKD. This chain's CDR3 is CAISGVQGAAYNEQFF. CDR3 nucleotide sequence: TGTGCCATCAGTGGGGTCCAGGGGGCCGCCTACAATGAGCAGTTCTTC.

This clonotype was seen at least ten times. The V gene is TRBV20-1, the J gene TRBJ2-3; 9 bases are a match to TRBD1. This CDR3 contains 14 residues. Germline values: CDR1 DFQATT, CDR2 SNEGSKA (reference sequence). The V gene end was trimmed by 5 bases and the J gene end by 0 bases; junction bases not matched to a gene: 3. The CDR3: CSAQGTGSTDTQYF. CDR3 sequence (DNA): TGCAGTGCTCAGGGGACAGGGAGCACAGATACGCAGTATTTT.

This clonotype was seen only a few times. V is TRBV24-1 and J is TRBJ2-5; 7 positions agree with TRBD1. Trimming at V came to 2 bases and at J to 4 bases, leaving 6 bases not matched to a gene. This CDR3 is 15 amino acids long. Per the germline V gene, CDR1 is KGHDR and CDR2 is SFDVKD. DNA of the CDR3: TGTGCCACCAGTGATTCCCGACAGGGTGGAGAGACCCAGTACTTC. Its protein product is CATSDSRQGGETQYF.

This clonotype was picked up many times. This chain uses TRBV12-3 or TRBV12-4 with TRBJ2-1; D unclear. V dropped 6 bases and J dropped 0 bases, with 6 bases sitting between them. The CDR3 has 13 amino acids. CDR3 region: CASSDGSYNEQFF. The CDR3 nucleotides read TGTGCCAGCAGCGACGGCTCCTACAATGAGCAGTTCTTC.

V gene TRBV7-2 combines with J gene TRBJ1-3; D gene unclear. Germline CDR1 and CDR2: SGHTA and FQGNSA. V gave up 5 bases and J gave up 4 bases, with 6 bases separating them. The CDR3 contains 12 residues. The CDR3 nucleotides read TGTGCCAGCAGCCCCCTCGGAAACACCATATATTTT. Translation gives CASSPLGNTIYF.

This clonotype was observed at least ten times. J is TRBJ1-6 and V is TRBV27, with TRBD1 matching 10 bases. The V gene end was trimmed by 6 bases and the J gene end by 1 base; junction bases not matched to a gene: 3. This CDR3 is 16 amino acids long. The V gene's germline CDR1 is MNHEY and CDR2 SMNVEV (reference sequence). This CDR3 reads CASRPGQGSYNSPLHF. The DNA for the CDR3 is TGTGCCAGCAGGCCGGGACAGGGGTCCTATAATTCACCCCTCCACTTT.

The gene calls are TRBV5-3 and TRBJ1-2; D is undetermined. TRBV5-3 is noted as an ORF with a role that remains uncertain. This CDR3 is 13 amino acids long. The V end was cut by 8 bases, the J end by 0 bases, with 11 bases between. CDR3 protein: CASDLGSNYGYTF. CDR3 nucleotides: TGTGCCAGCGACTTGGGCTCTAACTATGGCTACACCTTC.

The chain recombines TRBV12-3 or TRBV12-4 with TRBJ2-1, with D tentatively TRBD1 or TRBD2 (5 bases each). This CDR3 comprises 13 residues. Between the trimmed V and J ends, which lost 10 bases and 10 bases, there was a span of 20 bases. The CDR3: CATDGTTHLEQFF. CDR3 sequence (DNA): TGTGCCACGGACGGGACCACTCATTTGGAGCAGTTCTTC.

With regard to this clonotype: With a much larger clone just one base away, this may be a read error. The V and J genes are TRBV19 and TRBJ1-1; 8 bases are shared with TRBD1. The CDR3 totals 15 residues. V trimming: 5 bases; J trimming: 3 bases; junction bases outside the gene matches: 8. Germline V gives CDR1 LNHDA, CDR2 SQIVND (reference sequence). CDR3: CASSFGSGQDTEAFF. The CDR3, as DNA: TGTGCCAGTAGTTTTGGCTCGGGACAGGACACTGAAGCTTTCTTT.

This clonotype was seen many times. The chain has TRBV6-1 and TRBJ2-1; the match to TRBD2 covers 10 bases. With 3 bases clipped from V and 4 bases from J, the junction kept 9 bases outside the gene matches. The CDR3 consists of 17 residues. Germline V gene lookup returns CDR1 MNHNS and CDR2 SASEGT. In DNA, the CDR3 is TGTGCCAGCAGTGATTTCCCTAGCGGGAGCCCTTACAATGAGCAGTTCTTC. This sequence encodes CASSDFPSGSPYNEQFF.

The V call is TRBV6-2 or TRBV6-3, the J call TRBJ2-1; TRBD2 aligns across 9 bases. Germline CDR1 and CDR2: MNHEY and SVGEGT. The ends lost 2 bases at V and 6 bases at J; junction bases unmatched: 8. This CDR3 spans 16 amino acids. CDR3 nucleotide sequence: TGTGCCAGCAGTTACCCCCGCGCGGGAGGGGGCAATGAGCAGTTCTTC. It yields the protein CASSYPRAGGGNEQFF.